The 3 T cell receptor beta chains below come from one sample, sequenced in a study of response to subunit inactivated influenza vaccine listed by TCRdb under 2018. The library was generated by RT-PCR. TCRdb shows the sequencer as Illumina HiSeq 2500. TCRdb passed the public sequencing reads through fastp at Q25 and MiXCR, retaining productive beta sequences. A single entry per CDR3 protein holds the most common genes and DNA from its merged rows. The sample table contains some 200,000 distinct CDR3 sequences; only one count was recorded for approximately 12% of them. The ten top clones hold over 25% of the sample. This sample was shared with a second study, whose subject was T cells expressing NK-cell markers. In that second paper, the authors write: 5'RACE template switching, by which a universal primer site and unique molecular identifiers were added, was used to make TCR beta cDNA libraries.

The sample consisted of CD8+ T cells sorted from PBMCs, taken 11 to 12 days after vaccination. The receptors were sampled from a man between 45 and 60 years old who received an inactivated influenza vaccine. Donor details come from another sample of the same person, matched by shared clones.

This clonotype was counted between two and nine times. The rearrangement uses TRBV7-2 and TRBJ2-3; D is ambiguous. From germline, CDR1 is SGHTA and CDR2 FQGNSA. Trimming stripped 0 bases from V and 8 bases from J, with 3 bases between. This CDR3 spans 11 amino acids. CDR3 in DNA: TGTGCCAGCAGCTTAGCGGCTACGCAGTATTTT. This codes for CASSLAATQYF.

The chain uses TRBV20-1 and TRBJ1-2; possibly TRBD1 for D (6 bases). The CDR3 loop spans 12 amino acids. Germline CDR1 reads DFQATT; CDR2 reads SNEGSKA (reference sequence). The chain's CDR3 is CSHRAVDSGYTF. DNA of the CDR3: TGCAGCCATCGAGCAGTGGACAGTGGCTACACCTTC.

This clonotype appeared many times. DNA for the CDR3: TGTGCCACCAGCTCATCAGATACGCAGTATTTT. Amino acid sequence: CATSSSDTQYF. This sequence joins TRBV15 and TRBJ2-3; the D is unclear. CDR3 length: 11 residues. Trimming removed 5 bases at V and 4 bases at J, with 4 bases between. CDR1 is LNHNV, CDR2 YYDKDF, per germline (reference sequence).